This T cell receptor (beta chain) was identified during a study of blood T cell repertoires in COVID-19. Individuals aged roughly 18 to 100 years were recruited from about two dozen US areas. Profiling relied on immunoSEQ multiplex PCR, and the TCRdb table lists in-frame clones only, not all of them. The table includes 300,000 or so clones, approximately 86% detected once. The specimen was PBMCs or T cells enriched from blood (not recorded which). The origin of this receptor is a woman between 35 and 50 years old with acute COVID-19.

Written as DNA, the CDR3 is TGTGCCAGCAGTTATACTACGGAGGGCTCCTACGAGCAGTACTTC. Translation gives CASSYTTEGSYEQYF. J is TRBJ2-7 and V is TRBV6-5; D is possibly TRBD2 (6 bases). Trimming cost V 3 bases and J 0 bases, with 12 bases left between them. The germline CDR1 and CDR2 sequences are MNHEY and SVGAGI. The CDR3 is 15 residues long.